A selection of T cell receptor beta chains follows, all from one sample in a study of cytomegalovirus exposure and HLA in healthy donors. Data came from immunoSEQ multiplex PCR; TCRdb stores just in-frame clones and leaves some out. The sample includes approximately 160,000 clones, roughly 90% of them seen just once. The sequencing input was PBMCs. Receptors were obtained from a woman aged 18-29 years in good health and CMV-seropositive. CDR3s include the opening cysteine and the closing phenylalanine or tryptophan. The D gene is left open where the match is weak. Size is stated for part of the rows, as once, few or many counts, or as a class when the clone is expanded.

DNA: TGTGCCAGCAGTTTATGGCAGGGGGAGACCCAGTACTTC
CDR3: CASSLWQGETQYF
J: TRBJ2-5
size: NA
V: TRBV27
D: NA

DNA: TGTGCCAGCAGTTTCTGGACTAGCGGCACCTACGAGCAGTACTTC
CDR3: CASSFWTSGTYEQYF
J: TRBJ2-7
size: NA
V: TRBV28
D: TRBD2

DNA: TGTGCCAGCAGTTGGGACAGAAATCAGCCCCAGCATTTT
CDR3: CASSWDRNQPQHF
J: TRBJ1-5
size: NA
V: TRBV28
D: TRBD1

DNA: TGTGCCAGCAGCTTACGGGATCAGCCCCAGCATTTT
CDR3: CASSLRDQPQHF
J: TRBJ1-5
size: NA
V: TRBV7-2
D: NA

DNA: TGCGCCAGCAGCTTGGGGCCGGGACAGGGGTTGAGCTATGGCTACACCTTC
CDR3: CASSLGPGQGLSYGYTF
J: TRBJ1-2
size: NA
V: TRBV5-1
D: TRBD1

DNA: TGTGCCAGCGGTCTACCCGGGGGGGAGACCCAGTACTTC
CDR3: CASGLPGGETQYF
J: TRBJ2-5
size: NA
V: TRBV7-9
D: TRBD2

DNA: TGTGCCAGCAGTTACTCGCGGGAGACCCAGTACTTC
CDR3: CASSYSRETQYF
J: TRBJ2-5
size: NA
V: TRBV6-5
D: NA

DNA: TGTGCCAGCAGTTATGGGGTCGCGGGGACCCAGTACTTC
CDR3: CASSYGVAGTQYF
J: TRBJ2-5
size: NA
V: TRBV27
D: NA

DNA: TGTGCCATCAGTGAGTCAGGTGCAGGGGGCGTTCTCACAGATACGCAGTATTTT
CDR3: CAISESGAGGVLTDTQYF
J: TRBJ2-3
size: NA
V: TRBV10-3
D: TRBD1

DNA: TGTGCCAGCAGCCAAGAATCAAGCGGGGCGGCCCCAGAGACCCAGTACTTC
CDR3: CASSQESSGAAPETQYF
J: TRBJ2-5
size: once
V: TRBV4-2
D: TRBD2

DNA: TGTGCCAGCAGCTCTGGACTAGCGGGGCACAATGAGCAGTTCTTC
CDR3: CASSSGLAGHNEQFF
J: TRBJ2-1
size: NA
V: TRBV6-4
D: TRBD2

DNA: TGTGCCAGCAGCTTAACAGGGGGGACAAGCTCCTACAATGAGCAGTTCTTC
CDR3: CASSLTGGTSSYNEQFF
J: TRBJ2-1
size: NA
V: TRBV27
D: TRBD1

DNA: TGTGCTAGCAGTGCAGGGGGTTCTTCGGGGGAGCAGTACTTC
CDR3: CASSAGGSSGEQYF
J: TRBJ2-7
size: NA
V: TRBV7-7
D: TRBD1

DNA: TGCAGTGCTCAGAAGCGAGATGAGCAGTTCTTC
CDR3: CSAQKRDEQFF
J: TRBJ2-1
size: NA
V: TRBV20-1
D: NA

DNA: TGCAGCGGCGACAGCAACTATGGCTACACCTTC
CDR3: CSGDSNYGYTF
J: TRBJ1-2
size: NA
V: TRBV29-1
D: NA

DNA: TGTGCCAGCAGTTTATTCGGAGGGAATCAGCCCCAGCATTTT
CDR3: CASSLFGGNQPQHF
J: TRBJ1-5
size: NA
V: TRBV28
D: NA

DNA: TGTGCCAGCAGCTTAGCCCTTCGCGGGAGGGCCTTAAATGAGCAGTTCTTC
CDR3: CASSLALRGRALNEQFF
J: TRBJ2-1
size: NA
V: TRBV11-2
D: TRBD2

DNA: TGTGCCAGCAGCTTATTCAGCGGGAGACGGGCCGGGGAGCTGTTTTTT
CDR3: CASSLFSGRRAGELFF
J: TRBJ2-2
size: NA
V: TRBV7-2
D: TRBD2

DNA: TGCGCCAGCAGCAGAAGCGGGGGGAACACCGGGGAGCTGTTTTTT
CDR3: CASSRSGGNTGELFF
J: TRBJ2-2
size: once
V: TRBV5-1
D: TRBD2

DNA: TGTGCCACCTGGGGAGTGGCTAGGGCCAATCAGCCCCAGCATTTT
CDR3: CATWGVARANQPQHF
J: TRBJ1-5
size: NA
V: TRBV6-1
D: NA

DNA: TGTGCCAGCAGCTTACAGGTGGGGTACCAAGAGACCCAGTACTTC
CDR3: CASSLQVGYQETQYF
J: TRBJ2-5
size: NA
V: TRBV5-5
D: NA

DNA: TGTGCCAGCAGTAATCCGGGGTTTTCCACAGATACGCAGTATTTT
CDR3: CASSNPGFSTDTQYF
J: TRBJ2-3
size: NA
V: TRBV27
D: NA

DNA: TGTGCCAGTAGTATCCAGCTACAGGGGACCCAGTACTTC
CDR3: CASSIQLQGTQYF
J: TRBJ2-5
size: NA
V: TRBV19
D: NA

DNA: TGTGCCAGCAGCACGGGGACAGGGGTTAATGAAAAACTGTTTTTT
CDR3: CASSTGTGVNEKLFF
J: TRBJ1-4
size: NA
V: TRBV28
D: TRBD1

DNA: TGCGCCAGCAGCACGAAACCCAACCCCAGGGGGCATCAGCCCCAGCATTTT
CDR3: CASSTKPNPRGHQPQHF
J: TRBJ1-5
size: NA
V: TRBV4-1
D: TRBD1

DNA: TGTGCCAGCAGTTTTGTCCCGGTGGGAGGCTACGAGCAGTACTTC
CDR3: CASSFVPVGGYEQYF
J: TRBJ2-7
size: NA
V: TRBV28
D: NA

DNA: TGTGCCAGCAGTTTCGCGACAGGGCGCGAGACCCAGTACTTC
CDR3: CASSFATGRETQYF
J: TRBJ2-5
size: NA
V: TRBV6-6
D: TRBD1

DNA: TGTGCCAGCAGCCAAGATTGGGACTCGACCTACGAGCAGTACTTC
CDR3: CASSQDWDSTYEQYF
J: TRBJ2-7
size: NA
V: TRBV4-2
D: NA

DNA: TGTGCCAGCAGCTTGTGGGGCAGTAACACTGAAGCTTTCTTT
CDR3: CASSLWGSNTEAFF
J: TRBJ1-1
size: NA
V: TRBV5-4
D: NA

DNA: TGTGCCAGCAGCCCACAACTAGCGGGAGGCGAGACCCAGTACTTC
CDR3: CASSPQLAGGETQYF
J: TRBJ2-5
size: NA
V: TRBV5-4
D: TRBD2

DNA: TGTGCCAGCTCACCACAGTCTAGCGGTGGGAGGGAGCAGTACTTC
CDR3: CASSPQSSGGREQYF
J: TRBJ2-7
size: NA
V: TRBV18
D: TRBD2

DNA: TGTGCCAGCAGCTTAGGACAGGGGCTAGCGGAGACCCAGTACTTC
CDR3: CASSLGQGLAETQYF
J: TRBJ2-5
size: NA
V: TRBV7-3
D: TRBD1

DNA: TGTGCCAGCAGTCTTCAGGGAGGCGAGCAGTACTTC
CDR3: CASSLQGGEQYF
J: TRBJ2-7
size: many
V: TRBV27
D: NA

DNA: TGTGCCAGCAGCCCCCGGACAGGGGACGAGCAGTACTTC
CDR3: CASSPRTGDEQYF
J: TRBJ2-7
size: NA
V: TRBV7-3
D: TRBD1

DNA: TGCGCCAGCAGTGATTGGGGGCCTACCTACGAGCAGTACTTC
CDR3: CASSDWGPTYEQYF
J: TRBJ2-7
size: NA
V: TRBV10-2
D: NA

DNA: TGTGCCAGCAGCGTAGTTAGCGGGAGTATCGAGACCCAGTACTTC
CDR3: CASSVVSGSIETQYF
J: TRBJ2-5
size: NA
V: TRBV9
D: TRBD2

DNA: TGTGCCAGCAGCTTATGGGGGGATGAGCAGTTCTTC
CDR3: CASSLWGDEQFF
J: TRBJ2-1
size: few
V: TRBV7-9
D: NA

DNA: TGTGCCAGCAGCTCTTGGGCGGGAGGGAAGAATGAGCAGTTCTTC
CDR3: CASSSWAGGKNEQFF
J: TRBJ2-1
size: NA
V: TRBV11-2
D: TRBD2

DNA: TGTGCCAGCAGCCCGCCAGGACTAGCGGGGAGAAACAATGAGCAGTTCTTC
CDR3: CASSPPGLAGRNNEQFF
J: TRBJ2-1
size: NA
V: TRBV7-2
D: TRBD2

DNA: TGTGCCAGCAGTCTTTGGCAGGGTGAGGATACTGAAGCTTTCTTT
CDR3: CASSLWQGEDTEAFF
J: TRBJ1-1
size: NA
V: TRBV28
D: NA

DNA: TGTGCCAGCTCACCACCGTATCAGGGGAACACTGAAGCTTTCTTT
CDR3: CASSPPYQGNTEAFF
J: TRBJ1-1
size: NA
V: TRBV18
D: NA

DNA: TGCGGAGCAGGGACTAGCTACTTC
CDR3: CGAGTSYF
J: TRBJ2-7
size: NA
V: TRBV20-1
D: TRBD2

DNA: TGTGCCAGCAGGGAAGGGGGGAACACTGAAGCTTTCTTT
CDR3: CASREGGNTEAFF
J: TRBJ1-1
size: NA
V: TRBV6-4
D: NA

DNA: TGTGCCAGCAGCACCTACCCAAGCACCGAGCGGGAGGTTAGTAGAGATGAGCAGTTCTTC
CDR3: CASSTYPSTEREVSRDEQFF
J: TRBJ2-1
size: NA
V: TRBV21-1
D: NA

DNA: TGTGCCAGCAGTTCGGGGGGCTTGGGACAGTACTTC
CDR3: CASSSGGLGQYF
J: TRBJ2-7
size: NA
V: TRBV27
D: NA

DNA: TGCGCCAGCAGCCAAGATTCAGGGGCGTATACTGAAGCTTTCTTT
CDR3: CASSQDSGAYTEAFF
J: TRBJ1-1
size: NA
V: TRBV4-3
D: NA

DNA: TGTGCCAGCAGCGTAGGAGCGGGAGGGCCGGTAAATACGCAGTATTTT
CDR3: CASSVGAGGPVNTQYF
J: TRBJ2-3
size: NA
V: TRBV9
D: TRBD2

DNA: TGTGCCAGCGGGGAGGGTCCGGGTACGCAGTATTTT
CDR3: CASGEGPGTQYF
J: TRBJ2-3
size: NA
V: TRBV2
D: TRBD2

DNA: TGTGCCAGCAGCTTATTAGCGGGAGTAGGTGATACGCAGTATTTT
CDR3: CASSLLAGVGDTQYF
J: TRBJ2-3
size: NA
V: TRBV7-2
D: TRBD2

DNA: TGTGCCAGCGGACATTCAAGGGCCCTCGGGCAGTTCTTC
CDR3: CASGHSRALGQFF
J: TRBJ2-1
size: NA
V: TRBV2
D: NA

DNA: TGTGCCAGCAGCCCAAGGGGGGGATATGGCTACACCTTC
CDR3: CASSPRGGYGYTF
J: TRBJ1-2
size: NA
V: TRBV7-9
D: NA

DNA: TGTGCCAGCAGTGAATCGGTGGGCGGGAGCTCCTACGAGCAGTACTTC
CDR3: CASSESVGGSSYEQYF
J: TRBJ2-7
size: once
V: TRBV6-1
D: TRBD2

DNA: TGTGCCAGCAGCTCCGGTCGGGACTATGGCTACACCTTC
CDR3: CASSSGRDYGYTF
J: TRBJ1-2
size: few
V: TRBV13
D: NA